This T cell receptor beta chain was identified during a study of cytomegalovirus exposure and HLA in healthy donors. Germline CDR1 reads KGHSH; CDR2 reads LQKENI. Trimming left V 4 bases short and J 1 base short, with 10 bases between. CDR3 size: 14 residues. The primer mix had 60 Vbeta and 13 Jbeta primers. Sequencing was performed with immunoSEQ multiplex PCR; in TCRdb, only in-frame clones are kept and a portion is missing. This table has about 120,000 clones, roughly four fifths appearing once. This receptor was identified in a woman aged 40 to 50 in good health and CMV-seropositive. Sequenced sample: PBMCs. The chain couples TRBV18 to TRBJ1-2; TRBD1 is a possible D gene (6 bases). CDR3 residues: CASSQLDSNYGYTF. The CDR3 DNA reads TGTGCCAGCTCACAACTGGACAGTAACTATGGCTACACCTTC.